A single sample gave rise to the 8 T cell receptor beta chains below, sequenced in a study of blood T cell repertoires in COVID-19. Clones were sequenced by immunoSEQ multiplex PCR, and TCRdb holds only the in-frame ones, with some missing. The data show roughly 120,000 clones, more than 85% seen once. Sequencing was carried out using peripheral blood. These receptors came from a man aged 50-60 years with COVID-19, enrolled during active disease.

The genes are TRBV27 and TRBJ2-1; 7 bases align to TRBD2. The CDR3 spans 13 residues. With 6 bases clipped from V and 8 bases from J, the junction kept 7 bases outside the gene matches. Germline V gene data show CDR1 as MNHEY and CDR2 as SMNVEV (reference sequence). CDR3 sequence reads: CASSQSGGDEQFF. The DNA for the CDR3 is TGTGCCAGCAGCCAAAGTGGGGGGGATGAGCAGTTCTTC.

The V gene is TRBV4-1, the J gene TRBJ1-6, with D possibly being TRBD1 (6 bases). Germline values: CDR1 MGHRA, CDR2 YSYEKL. V was pared by 5 bases and J by 5 bases, with 22 bases between. This CDR3 region has 18 residues. In DNA, the CDR3 is TGCGCCAGCAGCGAAAGGTCTTTTCGACAGGTTAATAATTCACCCCTCCACTTT. It is translated as CASSERSFRQVNNSPLHF.

The rearrangement uses TRBV11-2 and TRBJ2-1; D perhaps matches TRBD2 (6 bases). V shed 1 base and J shed 5 bases, with 12 bases lying between them. Germline V lookup: CDR1 SGHAT, CDR2 FQNNGV. This CDR3 has 15 residues. The CDR3 loop reads CASSLAGETHNEQFF. The CDR3 DNA reads as TGTGCCAGCAGCTTAGCGGGAGAGACCCACAATGAGCAGTTCTTC. The full variable domain, completed using reference TRBV11-2 and TRBJ2-1, is EAGVAQSPRYKIIEKRQSVAFWCNPISGHATLYWYQQILGQGPKLLIQFQNNGVVDDSQLPKDRFSAERLKGVDSTLKIQPAKLEDSAVYLCASSLAGETHNEQFFGPGTRLTVL.

This rearrangement joins TRBV28 to TRBJ1-1, with D uncertain. Trimming took off 5 bases at V and 1 base at J, with 8 bases between the two ends. Germline V gene data show CDR1 as MDHEN and CDR2 as SYDVKM. The CDR3 runs to 13 residues. The CDR3 sequence: CASSETGNTEAFF. The DNA of the CDR3 is TGTGCCAGCAGTGAGACGGGGAACACTGAAGCTTTCTTT.

The chain uses TRBV6-1 and TRBJ1-4; D may be TRBD1 (6 bases). Trimming took 4 bases from V and 0 from J, leaving 12 bases between them. Germline-derived CDR1 and CDR2 are MNHNS and SASEGT. The CDR3 extends over 16 amino acids. CDR3 bases: TGTGCCAGCAGTGCCCAACAGGGATCAACTAATGAAAAACTGTTTTTT. Translated, it gives CASSAQQGSTNEKLFF.

The V and J genes are TRBV3-1 (or the pseudogene TRBV3-2) and TRBJ1-2; D is undetermined. There are 14 residues in the CDR3. V lost 0 bases, J lost 4 bases, and 9 bases lay in between. Germline V gene lookup returns CDR1 LGHDT and CDR2 YNNKEL (reference sequence). The CDR3 DNA reads TGTGCCAGCAGCCAAGATCCCTCGAGCTATGGCTACACCTTC. Amino acids: CASSQDPSSYGYTF.

This chain uses TRBV7-3 with TRBJ2-2; D gene uncertain. The germline V gene has CDR1 SGHTA and CDR2 FQGTGA. The germline V and J ends were trimmed by 0 bases and 3 bases, with 5 bases remaining between them. This CDR3 comprises 14 residues. CDR3 protein: CASSLTGYTGELFF. The CDR3 region has the DNA TGTGCCAGCAGCTTAACCGGGTACACCGGGGAGCTGTTTTTT.

This clone has just a few counts. The chain carries TRBV5-1 and TRBJ2-1; 13 bases map to TRBD2. This CDR3 comprises 17 residues. The J segment lost 9 bases and the V segment lost 4 bases, leaving 13 bases of the junction unmatched. Germline values: CDR1 SGHRS, CDR2 YFSETQ. This CDR3 reads CASSKLGTSGTQGEQFF. The CDR3 DNA sequence: TGCGCCAGCAGCAAGTTGGGGACTAGCGGGACCCAGGGTGAGCAGTTCTTC.